This entry describes one TCR beta chain. The sample is drawn from a study of blood T cell repertoires in COVID-19. Some clones are missing from TCRdb's copy, which holds only in-frame ones; the method was immunoSEQ multiplex PCR. This table holds about 53,000 clones, around 72% found once. Sequencing was done on a sample of peripheral blood. This receptor was obtained from a human donor with active or convalescent COVID-19. The donor label of this sample is uncertain.

DNA for the CDR3: TGTGCCAGCAGTTTATCTGGGCGAGAGACCCAGTACTTC. It encodes CASSLSGRETQYF. This chain links TRBV28 with TRBJ2-5; D unclear. This CDR3 has 13 amino acids. With 1 base removed from V and 4 bases from J, the gap between germline ends came to 7 bases. Germline values: CDR1 MDHEN, CDR2 SYDVKM.